A selection of T cell receptor beta chains follows, all from one sample in a study of T cells expressing NK-cell markers. Reprocessing the 5' RACE reads, TCRdb reports a single entry for every CDR3 protein and omits DNA. In total, the table holds about 460,000 distinct CDR3 sequences. Sequencing used blood T cells: a sorted CD56 or NKG2C T cell subset, CD4+ or CD8+ T cells, or bulk PBMC T cells (not recorded which). These receptors originate from a woman aged 45-65 years in good health. Both conserved end residues are part of each CDR3.

J gene | V gene | CDR3 protein
TRBJ2-4 | TRBV28 | CASHGVGENIQYF
TRBJ2-4 | TRBV20-1 | CSATGVLSKNIQYF
TRBJ1-3 | TRBV15 | CATSRDGRSGNTIYF
TRBJ2-1 | TRBV27 | CASNLGLAEVNEQFF
TRBJ2-1 | TRBV24-1 | CATSDLTGTSGDEQFF
TRBJ1-2 | TRBV11-2 | CASSLVTSGTALMSYTF
TRBJ2-1 | TRBV7-8 | CASSAWRIGNEQFF
TRBJ1-5 | TRBV7-6 | CASSLGPPGGSNQPQHF
TRBJ2-2 | TRBV2 | CARSLRQGSAGELFF
TRBJ2-1 | TRBV12-3/TRBV12-4 | CASSPTRGTALHDQFF
TRBJ2-3 | TRBV5-5 | CASRPLAPTDTQYF
TRBJ2-7 | TRBV29-1 | CSVEDSSAVTYEQYF
TRBJ2-5 | TRBV6-1 | CASRPGKETQYF
TRBJ2-5 | TRBV7-2 | CASSLALVGETQYF
TRBJ2-4 | TRBV9 | CASSYELAPSNIQYF
TRBJ2-3 | TRBV27 | CASSSPRNRDTQYF
TRBJ2-1 | TRBV25-1 | CASSELAGVREQFF
TRBJ2-3 | TRBV4-2 | CASSQERMAGGTDTQYF
TRBJ2-5 | TRBV7-9 | CASSLRGSSQETQYF
TRBJ2-7 | TRBV7-2 | CASSGSGLYEQYF
TRBJ1-2 | TRBV12-3/TRBV12-4 | CASSPQGNYGYTF
TRBJ1-1 | TRBV5-1 | CASSLIGDRVSEAFF
TRBJ1-1 | TRBV18 | CASSPGGLRTEAFF
TRBJ2-7 | TRBV10-3 | CAISERGIYEQYF
TRBJ2-3 | TRBV2 | CASSLGTRDTDTQYF
TRBJ2-2 | TRBV25-1 | CASSGMLGLPNTGELFF
TRBJ1-1 | TRBV5-1 | CASSTRGSSTEAFF
TRBJ2-5 | TRBV20-1 | CSATGLAGRETQYF
TRBJ1-2 | TRBV7-9 | CASSVNTGAGYTF
TRBJ1-2 | TRBV12-3/TRBV12-4 | CASSFSSGTGYGYTF
TRBJ2-4 | TRBV20-1 | CSALPTPGKNIQYF
TRBJ2-1 | TRBV29-1 | CSVDYRSHNEQFF
TRBJ2-7 | TRBV20-1 | CSARDGGIKDEQYF
TRBJ1-2 | TRBV6-2/TRBV6-3 | CASSYGTPIPGYTF
TRBJ2-2 | TRBV5-6 | CASSLAVDTGELFF
TRBJ2-3 | TRBV4-1 | CASSQTLAGGSTDTQYF
TRBJ1-1 | TRBV3-1 | CASSLGRRVRTEAFF
TRBJ1-5 | TRBV10-3 | CAISESIGAENQPQHF
TRBJ1-1 | TRBV30 | CAWSPPGQRTAFF
TRBJ2-4 | TRBV5-5 | CASSSPLAKNIQYF
TRBJ1-1 | TRBV5-1 | CASSFNNLNTEAFF
TRBJ1-5 | TRBV7-6 | CASSPRTDPGQPQHF